Each of the 18 T cell receptor beta chains below was sequenced from the same sample in a study of control samples from healthy donors and cancer patients. Produced via immunoSEQ multiplex PCR; TCRdb's table is partial and in-frame only. Here the sample spans 75,000 to 100,000 clones, about 88% being singletons. The sample taken for sequencing was blood. Receptor source: a woman aged 45-59 years in good health.

The chain links TRBV27 to TRBJ2-6; 11 bases are shared with TRBD1. Germline assignment: CDR1 MNHEY and CDR2 SMNVEV (reference sequence). The CDR3 covers 16 residues. The ends lost 6 bases at V and 4 bases at J; junction bases unmatched: 5. CDR3: CASRDRGHLGANVLTF. In nucleotides, the CDR3 is TGTGCCAGCAGGGACAGGGGGCACCTAGGGGCCAACGTCCTGACTTTC.

This chain links TRBV28 with TRBJ2-1; 7 nucleotides align to TRBD2. Germline CDR1 reads MDHEN; CDR2 reads SYDVKM. The ends lost 2 bases at V and 11 bases at J; junction bases unmatched: 9. This CDR3 region has 14 residues. The DNA of the CDR3 is TGTGCCAGCAGTTTAGGGGGGGACTTTCAGCAGCAGTTCTTC. Its translation: CASSLGGDFQQQFF.

V is TRBV5-4 and J is TRBJ2-2; 8 bases align to TRBD2. The ends lost 5 bases at V and 1 base at J; junction bases unmatched: 4. The CDR3 contains 15 residues. From germline, CDR1 is SGHNT and CDR2 YYREEE (reference sequence). CDR3 nucleotide sequence: TGTGCCAGCAGGGGAGCGGGGGAGAACACCGGGGAGCTGTTTTTT. Translating it yields CASRGAGENTGELFF.

V usage is TRBV6-5 and J usage is TRBJ1-4; TRBD1 might be the D (6 bases). Trimming shortened V by 6 bases and J by 6 bases, and 14 bases separated the two germline ends. Germline CDR1 reads MNHEY; CDR2 reads SVGAGI. CDR3 length: 14 amino acids. The DNA of the CDR3 is TGTGCCAGCAGCCCCGGACAGTTAGATGAAAAACTGTTTTTT. It specifies CASSPGQLDEKLFF.

This clone was seen a few times. The gene calls are TRBV7-9 and TRBJ2-5; 9 nucleotides line up with TRBD1. This CDR3 region has 18 residues. Germline CDR1 SEHNR, CDR2 FQNEAQ (reference sequence). Trimming cost V 5 bases and J 0 bases; bases outside gene matches: 13. This chain's CDR3 is CASSPRGDRGYYQETQYF. The CDR3 DNA reads as TGTGCCAGCAGCCCACGTGGAGACAGGGGGTATTACCAAGAGACCCAGTACTTC.

Concerning this clone itself: At the DNA level, this CDR3 is encoded by other sequences in the same sample as well. The V and J genes are TRBV12-3 or TRBV12-4 and TRBJ1-2, with D possibly TRBD1 on 5 matching bases. CDR3 length equals 13 residues. V was pared by 6 bases and J by 2 bases, with 10 bases between. This chain's CDR3 is CASRPTGNYGYTF. As DNA, the CDR3 is TGTGCCAGCAGGCCCACAGGAAACTATGGCTACACCTTC.

This chain uses TRBV6-5 with TRBJ1-4; D is ambiguous. Germline V gives CDR1 MNHEY, CDR2 SVGAGI. Trimming stripped 7 bases from V and 6 bases from J, with 12 bases between. This CDR3 region has 13 residues. The CDR3: CASIRSSDEKLFF. The CDR3 DNA follows: TGTGCCAGCATCCGGTCGTCGGATGAAAAACTGTTTTTT.

The chain has TRBV7-3 and TRBJ2-5; 8 bases are a match to TRBD2. The CDR3 spans 15 residues. The V gene end was trimmed by 3 bases and the J gene end by 4 bases; junction bases not matched to a gene: 7. Germline V gene lookup returns CDR1 SGHTA and CDR2 FQGTGA. The CDR3 region has the DNA TGTGCCAGCAGCTTTGGACTAGCACCCCCAGAGACCCAGTACTTC. Translated: CASSFGLAPPETQYF.

The V and J genes are TRBV4-1 and TRBJ2-1; 11 bases map to TRBD2. J was trimmed by 6 bases and V by 4 bases; bases with no gene match: 5. Germline-derived CDR1 and CDR2 are MGHRA and YSYEKL. The CDR3 sequence is 15 residues long. CDR3 DNA sequence: TGCGCCAGCAGCCCGGGACTAGCGGTCGTCAATGAGCAGTTCTTC. It is translated as CASSPGLAVVNEQFF.

A single count supports this clone. The gene calls are TRBV4-2 and TRBJ2-5, with 13 bases matching TRBD2. V lost 0 bases to trimming and J lost 4 bases; unmatched junction nucleotides: 8. This CDR3 has 18 residues. Germline CDR1 reads LGHNA; CDR2 reads YNFKEQ. CDR3 amino acids: CASSQDQGTSGVGETQYF. DNA for the CDR3: TGTGCCAGCAGCCAAGATCAAGGGACTAGCGGGGTGGGAGAGACCCAGTACTTC.

Within the sample, this clone is medium-sized (0.01 to 0.1%). The V and J genes are TRBV5-4 and TRBJ1-1; 8 bases agree with TRBD1. There are 14 residues in the CDR3. Germline CDR1 reads SGHNT; CDR2 reads YYREEE (reference sequence). V lost 2 bases and J lost 5; bases outside the gene matches: 5. CDR3 coding DNA: TGTGCCAGCAGCTTCAGGGGGCTGGGTACTGAAGCTTTCTTT. Amino acid sequence: CASSFRGLGTEAFF.

This sequence joins TRBV7-9 and TRBJ2-7; D uncertain. The V and J ends lost 5 bases and 3 bases respectively, with 8 bases between them. The CDR3 consists of 12 residues. Per the germline V gene, CDR1 is SEHNR and CDR2 is FQNEAQ (reference sequence). CDR3 loop: CASSPRFYEQYF. The CDR3 bases are TGTGCCAGCAGCCCAAGATTCTACGAGCAGTACTTC.

This CDR3 is CAISDGSGNQPQHF. The CDR3 region has the DNA TGTGCCATCAGTGATGGGTCAGGCAATCAGCCCCAGCATTTT. The V call is TRBV10-3, the J call TRBJ1-5; D is ambiguous. Trimming removed 3 bases at V and 2 bases at J, with 8 bases between. This CDR3 has 14 amino acids. CDR1 ENHRY and CDR2 SYGVKD come from the germline V gene.

The chain uses TRBV18 and TRBJ2-2; weak D call: TRBD2 (5 bases). The CDR3 sequence is 15 residues long. Germline values: CDR1 KGHSH, CDR2 LQKENI. V was cut by 7 bases and J by 2 bases, with 14 bases left in between. CDR3 nucleotides: TGTGCCAGCTTGGGCCGGACTTTCAACACCGGGGAGCTGTTTTTT. Translating gives CASLGRTFNTGELFF.

The rearrangement uses TRBV18 and TRBJ1-2; 8 nucleotides line up with TRBD1. The CDR3 is 15 amino acids. Trimming removed 3 bases from V and 0 bases from J; junction bases left unmatched: 3. The V gene's germline CDR1 is KGHSH and CDR2 LQKENI. For the CDR3, the DNA is TGTGCCAGCTCACCGCTGGACAGGGCTAACTATGGCTACACCTTC. As protein: CASSPLDRANYGYTF.

The genes are TRBV7-2 and TRBJ1-2; TRBD1 matches at 7 bases. After removal of 4 bases from V and 4 bases from J, the junction contained 6 bases not matched to a gene. CDR1 and CDR2 (germline): SGHTA, FQGNSA. The CDR3 sequence is 14 residues long. CDR3 bases: TGTGCCAGCAGCTCCCCCGGACAGGTCTATGGCTACACCTTC. Its protein is CASSSPGQVYGYTF.

The rearrangement links TRBV27 to TRBJ2-7; the match to TRBD2 covers 10 bases. The CDR3 extends over 14 amino acids. V shed 3 bases, J shed 5 bases, and the junction held 4 bases outside the gene matches. The germline V gene has CDR1 MNHEY and CDR2 SMNVEV (reference sequence). This CDR3 is CASSFVSGRNEQYF. CDR3 bases: TGTGCCAGCAGTTTTGTTAGCGGGAGGAACGAGCAGTACTTC.

This clone has a single count. The junction differs from germline at one of its ends, possibly a read error. Different DNA sequences within this sample yield the same CDR3. The CDR3 sequence: CASSSEGGRRSRGYTF. In DNA, the CDR3 is TGTGCCAGCAGCTCGGAGGGGGGCAGGAGAAGTCGTGGCTACACTTTC. The chain is built from TRBV7-2 and TRBJ1-2; D perhaps matches TRBD1 (6 bases). There are 16 residues in the CDR3. CDR1 is SGHTA and CDR2 is FQGNSA in the germline V gene.